This is a list of T cell receptor beta chains from one sample in a study of T cells in Graves' hyperthyroidism and ophthalmopathy. TCRdb recomputed calls from the multiplex PCR reads with MiXCR, one row per CDR3 protein. The table has hundreds of thousands of distinct CDR3 sequences, approximately 44% seen once; the top ten hold approximately 8.2%. Sequencing used peripheral blood or thyroid tissue (not recorded which). The receptors come from a woman between 18 and 30 years old with Graves' hyperthyroidism. Both conserved end residues are part of each CDR3. A D gene is named only where the DNA matches it firmly. Not all rows give a size; the values are once, few, many and, for expanded clones, a class.

NA	NA	TRBV20-1	TRBJ2-7	TGCAGTGCTAGACTGTCTAATGGGGGCTACGAGCAGTACTTC	CSARLSNGGYEQYF
TRBD2	many	TRBV7-2	TRBJ2-7	TGTGCCAGCAGCTTACTAGCGGGACGCGAGCAGTACTTC	CASSLLAGREQYF
NA	NA	TRBV24-1	TRBJ1-3	TGTGCCACCAGTGACAGTAGCGGAGACACCATATATTTT	CATSDSSGDTIYF
NA	NA	TRBV9	TRBJ1-2	TGTGCCAGCAGCGTAGCCGGCCGGGGGAACTATGGCTACACCTTC	CASSVAGRGNYGYTF
TRBD1	few	TRBV25-1	TRBJ1-1	TGTGCCAGCAGCCGCGGACAGGGGACTTACACTGAAGCTTTCTTT	CASSRGQGTYTEAFF
TRBD1	few	TRBV11-2	TRBJ2-7	TGTGCCAGCAGCTACCGGGACAGGTCGATCTTC	CASSYRDRSIF
NA	NA	TRBV7-9	TRBJ2-7	TGTGCCAGCAGCCCCGACGGGGGTGGCGGATCCTACGAGCAGTACTTC	CASSPDGGGGSYEQYF
TRBD1	NA	TRBV7-8	TRBJ1-5	TGTGCCATCGGACAGGTAGTAAATCAGCCCCAGCATTTT	CAIGQVVNQPQHF
NA	many	TRBV15	TRBJ1-4	TGTGCCACCAGCAGAGCCATCAGTAATGAAAAACTGTTTTTT	CATSRAISNEKLFF
TRBD1	NA	TRBV7-9	TRBJ2-7	TGTGCCAGCAGTTTGCAGGGGGACGGCGAGCAGTACTTC	CASSLQGDGEQYF
TRBD1	NA	TRBV24-1	TRBJ2-5	TGTGCCACCATTCCTGACAGGGTTTTAGGGCAAGAGACCCAGTACTTC	CATIPDRVLGQETQYF
NA	many	TRBV7-9	TRBJ2-7	TGTGCCAGCAGCTCTTCTTACTCCTACGAGCAGTACTTC	CASSSSYSYEQYF
TRBD2	NA	TRBV9	TRBJ2-7	TGTGCCAGCAGCCCATATAGCGGGAGTAAGTACGAGCAGTACTTC	CASSPYSGSKYEQYF
NA	few	TRBV29-1	TRBJ2-7	TGCAGCGCCCTAGGGGGTAATCAAGGCGAGCAGTACTTC	CSALGGNQGEQYF
NA	NA	TRBV10-3	TRBJ1-5	TGTGCCATCAGTGACTCACAGGACCAGCCCCAGCATTTT	CAISDSQDQPQHF
TRBD1	NA	TRBV7-9	TRBJ1-1	TGTGCCAGCAGCTTCAGGGGGGCTTTCTTT	CASSFRGAFF
NA	NA	TRBV20-1	TRBJ2-7	TGCAGTGCCGAACCCTCCTACGAGCAGTACTTC	CSAEPSYEQYF
NA	NA	TRBV7-1	TRBJ1-4	TGTGCCAGCACCTCCCAGGGTAGCGGGAGGGCCCTGGGGACTAATGAAAAACTGTTTTTT	CASTSQGSGRALGTNEKLFF
TRBD1	NA	TRBV7-9	TRBJ1-2	TGCGCCAGCAGCCAAGATCTGACAGGGAATGGCTACACCTTC	CASSQDLTGNGYTF
NA	once	TRBV5-6	TRBJ2-2	TGTGCCAGCACCGCCTCCCCCGGGGAGCTGTTTTTT	CASTASPGELFF
NA	NA	TRBV24-1	TRBJ1-2	TGTGCCACCAGTGACAAAACCACCTATGGCTACACCTTC	CATSDKTTYGYTF
NA	many	TRBV15	TRBJ2-7	TGTGCCACCAGCAGGGGGACAGCGGGGTCCTACGAGCAGTACTTC	CATSRGTAGSYEQYF
TRBD1	few	TRBV24-1	TRBJ1-1	TGTGCCACAGCGGGTGGCAGGGGGACGGGGAGGTTTGAAGCTTTCTTT	CATAGGRGTGRFEAFF
TRBD2	few	TRBV19	TRBJ2-7	TGTGCCAGTAGTATCCAGCGGGAGGGCCCCGAGCAGTACTTC	CASSIQREGPEQYF
NA	few	TRBV19	TRBJ1-1	TGTGCCTGGAGTGTACAAATGAACACTGAAGCTTTCTTT	CAWSVQMNTEAFF
TRBD2	NA	TRBV20-1	TRBJ2-7	TGCAGTGCCCCCGCCCCTCTAGCGGGAGTTCTCAACGAGCAGTACTTC	CSAPAPLAGVLNEQYF
NA	NA	TRBV24-1	TRBJ1-2	TGTGCCACCAGTGATTTGGCCAGGACACGGATTTTCTATGGCTACACCTTC	CATSDLARTRIFYGYTF
NA	few	TRBV6-6	TRBJ1-6	TGTGCCAGCAGTGGGGGGAAAAATTCACCCCTCCACTTT	CASSGGKNSPLHF
TRBD1	NA	TRBV12-3/TRBV12-4	TRBJ1-1	TGTGCCAGCAGTTTCGGGGGGGAGACAGGGCCGAACACTGAAGCTTTCTTT	CASSFGGETGPNTEAFF
NA	NA	TRBV10-3	TRBJ2-5	TGTGCCATCAGTGATGTAGGCTCGAACACCGGGGAGACCCAGTACTTC	CAISDVGSNTGETQYF
NA	few	TRBV6-6	TRBJ2-7	TGTGCCAGCAGTTACGCCCGGGCCTACGAGCAGTACTTC	CASSYARAYEQYF
NA	NA	TRBV29-1	TRBJ1-2	TGCAGCCAAGGGAAGGCACAGGGCCGTGGCTACACCTTC	CSQGKAQGRGYTF
NA	many	TRBV20-1	TRBJ2-7	TGCAGTGCTAGAGATAACACAGGGTTCAACGAGCAGTACTTC	CSARDNTGFNEQYF
TRBD2	NA	TRBV10-3	TRBJ2-7	TGTGCCAGCAGTTCCGTCACTAGCGACCCGATCGTCTACGAGCAGTACTTC	CASSSVTSDPIVYEQYF
NA	many	TRBV7-2	TRBJ1-5	TGTGCCAGCAGTCCGTTCAGGGATCAGCCCCAGCATTTT	CASSPFRDQPQHF
NA	many	TRBV7-9	TRBJ2-2	TGTGCCAGCAGCTCAGACCGACGACGGGAGCTGTTTTTT	CASSSDRRRELFF
NA	NA	TRBV7-8	TRBJ1-1	TGTGCCAGCAGGGACAGCCTGAATTACACTGAAGCTTTCTTT	CASRDSLNYTEAFF
NA	few	TRBV9	TRBJ1-4	TGTGCCAGCTCACCATCGCAGGTTGGCGAAAAACTGTTTTTT	CASSPSQVGEKLFF
NA	NA	TRBV20-1	TRBJ2-7	TGCAGTGCCCTCGGACGGTTAAACGAGCAGTACTTC	CSALGRLNEQYF
NA	few	TRBV12-3/TRBV12-4	TRBJ1-1	TGTGCCAGCAGTTTCAGGGTAGGGGGCACTGAAGCTTTCTTT	CASSFRVGGTEAFF
NA	NA	TRBV7-2	TRBJ2-7	TGTGCCAGCAGCCTAGGCCCCCAGGGAGGGCAGTACTTC	CASSLGPQGGQYF
TRBD2	few	TRBV25-1	TRBJ2-3	TGTGCCAGCAGTGAATGGGCTAGCGGGAAACAGGGTACGCAGTATTTT	CASSEWASGKQGTQYF
NA	NA	TRBV21-1	TRBJ2-7	TGTGCCAGCAGCAAAGGGACTAGCGGGCCTGTGGACGAGCAGTACTTC	CASSKGTSGPVDEQYF
NA	NA	TRBV10-3	TRBJ1-2	TGTGCCTCAGGGAGCTACACCTTC	CASGSYTF
NA	NA	TRBV25-1	TRBJ2-3	TGTGCCAGCAGTTGGAGCGGGAGCACAGATACGCAGTATTTT	CASSWSGSTDTQYF